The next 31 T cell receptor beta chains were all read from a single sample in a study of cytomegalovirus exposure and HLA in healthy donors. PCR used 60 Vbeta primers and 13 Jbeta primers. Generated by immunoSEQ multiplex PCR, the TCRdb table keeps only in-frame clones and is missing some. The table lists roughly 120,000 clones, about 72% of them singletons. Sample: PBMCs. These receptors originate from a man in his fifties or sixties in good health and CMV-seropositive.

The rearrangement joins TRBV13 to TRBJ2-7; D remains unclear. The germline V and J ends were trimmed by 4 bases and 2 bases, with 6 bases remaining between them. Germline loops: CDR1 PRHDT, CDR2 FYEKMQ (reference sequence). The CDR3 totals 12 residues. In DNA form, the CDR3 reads TGTGCCAGCAGCTCCTTCCCCTACGAGCAGTACTTC. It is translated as CASSSFPYEQYF. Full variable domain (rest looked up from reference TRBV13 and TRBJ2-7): AAGVIQSPRHLIKEKRETATLKCYPIPRHDTVYWYQQGPGQDPQFLISFYEKMQSDKGSIPDRFSAQQFSDYHSELNMSSLELGDSALYFCASSSFPYEQYFGPGTRLTVT.

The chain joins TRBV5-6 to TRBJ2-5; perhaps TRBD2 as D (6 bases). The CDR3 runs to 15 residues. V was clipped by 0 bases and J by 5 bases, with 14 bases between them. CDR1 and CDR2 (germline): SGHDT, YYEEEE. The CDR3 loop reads CASSLVGLSGETQYF. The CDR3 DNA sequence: TGTGCCAGCAGCTTGGTGGGACTCTCGGGGGAGACCCAGTACTTC.

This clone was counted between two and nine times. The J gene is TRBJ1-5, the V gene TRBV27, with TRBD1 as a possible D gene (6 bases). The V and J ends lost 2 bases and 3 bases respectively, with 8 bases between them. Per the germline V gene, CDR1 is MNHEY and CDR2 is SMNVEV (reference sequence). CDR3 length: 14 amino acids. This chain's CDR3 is CASSLRDNNQPQHF. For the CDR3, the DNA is TGTGCCAGCAGTTTAAGGGACAACAATCAGCCCCAGCATTTT.

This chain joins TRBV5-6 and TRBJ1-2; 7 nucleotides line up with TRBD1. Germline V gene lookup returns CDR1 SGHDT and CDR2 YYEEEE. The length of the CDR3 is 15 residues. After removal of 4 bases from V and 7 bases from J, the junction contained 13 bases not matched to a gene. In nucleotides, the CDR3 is TGTGCCAGCAGCCGCGACAGGGCCGTTCTGGGTGGCTACACCTTC. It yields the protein CASSRDRAVLGGYTF.

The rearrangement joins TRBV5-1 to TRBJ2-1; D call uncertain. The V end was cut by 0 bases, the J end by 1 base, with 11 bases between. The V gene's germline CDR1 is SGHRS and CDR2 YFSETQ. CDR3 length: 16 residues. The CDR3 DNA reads TGCGCCAGCAGCTTGGCAGCGATGGCTTCCTACAATGAGCAGTTCTTC. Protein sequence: CASSLAAMASYNEQFF.

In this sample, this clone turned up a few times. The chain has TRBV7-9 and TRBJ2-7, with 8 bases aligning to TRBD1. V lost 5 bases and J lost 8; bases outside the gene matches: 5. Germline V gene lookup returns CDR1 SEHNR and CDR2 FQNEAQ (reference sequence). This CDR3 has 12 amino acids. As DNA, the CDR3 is TGTGCCAGCAGCGTAGGACAGGGCCAGCAGTACTTC. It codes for CASSVGQGQQYF.

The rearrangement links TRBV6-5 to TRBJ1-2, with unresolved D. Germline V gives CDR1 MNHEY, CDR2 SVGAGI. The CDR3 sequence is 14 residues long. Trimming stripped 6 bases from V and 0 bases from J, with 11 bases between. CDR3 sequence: CASRESLANYGYTF. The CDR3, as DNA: TGTGCCAGCAGGGAGAGTCTCGCTAACTATGGCTACACCTTC.

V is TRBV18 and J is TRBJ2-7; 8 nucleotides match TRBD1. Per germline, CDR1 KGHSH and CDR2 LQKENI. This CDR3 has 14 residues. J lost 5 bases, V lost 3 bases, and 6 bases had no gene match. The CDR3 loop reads CASSPWDRSDEQYF. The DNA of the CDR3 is TGTGCCAGCTCACCTTGGGACAGGAGCGACGAGCAGTACTTC.

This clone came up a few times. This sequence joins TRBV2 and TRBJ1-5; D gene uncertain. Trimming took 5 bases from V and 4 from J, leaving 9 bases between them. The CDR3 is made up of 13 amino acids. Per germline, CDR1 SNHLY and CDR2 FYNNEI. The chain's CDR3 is CASSTQENQPQHF. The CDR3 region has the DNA TGTGCCAGCAGTACCCAGGAAAATCAGCCCCAGCATTTT.

This CDR3 reads CASSLGGGSYNEQFF. CDR3 DNA sequence: TGCGCCAGCAGCTTGGGGGGGGGCTCCTACAATGAGCAGTTCTTC. The chain links TRBV5-1 to TRBJ2-1, with TRBD2 matching over 7 bases. This CDR3 region has 15 residues. Germline CDR1 and CDR2: SGHRS and YFSETQ. Trimming at V came to 0 bases and at J to 0 bases, leaving 0 bases not matched to a gene.

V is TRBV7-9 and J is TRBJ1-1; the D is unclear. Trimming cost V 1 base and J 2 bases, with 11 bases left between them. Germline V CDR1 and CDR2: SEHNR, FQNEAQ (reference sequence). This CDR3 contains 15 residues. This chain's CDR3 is CASSLVTDPNTEAFF. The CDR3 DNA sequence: TGTGCCAGCAGCTTAGTCACAGACCCAAACACTGAAGCTTTCTTT.

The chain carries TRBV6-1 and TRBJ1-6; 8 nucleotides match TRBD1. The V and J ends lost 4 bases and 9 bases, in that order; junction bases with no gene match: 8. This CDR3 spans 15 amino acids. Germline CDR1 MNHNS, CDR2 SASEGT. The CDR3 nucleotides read TGTGCCAGCAGTGCCTCGACAGGGGTGGGTTCACCCCTCCACTTT. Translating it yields CASSASTGVGSPLHF.

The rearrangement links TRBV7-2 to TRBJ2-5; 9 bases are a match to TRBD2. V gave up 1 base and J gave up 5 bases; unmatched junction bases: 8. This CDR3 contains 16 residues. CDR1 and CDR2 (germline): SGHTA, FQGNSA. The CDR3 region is CASSLGGRGGGETQYF. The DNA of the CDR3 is TGTGCCAGCAGCTTAGGAGGGCGGGGGGGCGGGGAGACCCAGTACTTC.

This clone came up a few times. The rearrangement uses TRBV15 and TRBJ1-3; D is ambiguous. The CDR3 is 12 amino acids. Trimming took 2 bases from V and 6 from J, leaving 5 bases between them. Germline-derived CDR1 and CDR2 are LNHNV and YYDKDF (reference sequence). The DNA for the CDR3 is TGTGCCACCAGCAGACAGGAAAACACCATATATTTT. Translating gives CATSRQENTIYF.

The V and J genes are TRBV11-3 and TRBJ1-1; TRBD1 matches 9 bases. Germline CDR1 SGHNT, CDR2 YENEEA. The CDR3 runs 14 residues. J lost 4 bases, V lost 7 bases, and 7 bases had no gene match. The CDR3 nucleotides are TGTGCCAGCATCCGGGACAGGGAAAGCACTGAAGCTTTCTTT. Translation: CASIRDRESTEAFF.

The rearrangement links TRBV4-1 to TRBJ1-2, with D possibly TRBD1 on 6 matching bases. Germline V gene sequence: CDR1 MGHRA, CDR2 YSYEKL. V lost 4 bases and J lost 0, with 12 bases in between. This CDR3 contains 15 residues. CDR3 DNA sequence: TGCGCCAGCAGCCCGCAGGACAGCACTAACTATGGCTACACCTTC. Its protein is CASSPQDSTNYGYTF.

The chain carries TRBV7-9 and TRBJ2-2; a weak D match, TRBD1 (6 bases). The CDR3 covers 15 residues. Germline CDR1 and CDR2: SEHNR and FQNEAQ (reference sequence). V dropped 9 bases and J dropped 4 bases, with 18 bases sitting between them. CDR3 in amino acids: CASAGGRRLTGELFF. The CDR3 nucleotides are TGTGCCAGTGCTGGGGGCAGGCGACTCACCGGGGAGCTGTTTTTT. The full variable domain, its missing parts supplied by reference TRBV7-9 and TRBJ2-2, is DTGVSQNPRHKITKRGQNVTFRCDPISEHNRLYWYRQTLGQGPEFLTYFQNEAQLEKSRLLSDRFSAERPKGSFSTLEIQRTEQGDSAMYLCASAGGRRLTGELFFGEGSRLTVL.

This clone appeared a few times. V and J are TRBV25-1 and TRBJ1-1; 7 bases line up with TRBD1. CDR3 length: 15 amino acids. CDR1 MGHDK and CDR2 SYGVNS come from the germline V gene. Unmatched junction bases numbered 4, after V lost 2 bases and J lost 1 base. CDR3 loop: CASSEPRQGNTEAFF. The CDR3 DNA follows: TGTGCCAGCAGTGAACCCCGACAGGGGAACACTGAAGCTTTCTTT.

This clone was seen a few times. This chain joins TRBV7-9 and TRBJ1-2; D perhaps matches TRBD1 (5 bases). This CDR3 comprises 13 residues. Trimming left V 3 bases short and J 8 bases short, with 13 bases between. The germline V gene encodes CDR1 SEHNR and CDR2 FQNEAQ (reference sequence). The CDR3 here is CASSLVRVDGYTF. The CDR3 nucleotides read TGTGCCAGCAGCTTGGTCAGGGTGGACGGCTACACCTTC. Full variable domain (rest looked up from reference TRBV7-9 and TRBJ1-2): DTGVSQNPRHKITKRGQNVTFRCDPISEHNRLYWYRQTLGQGPEFLTYFQNEAQLEKSRLLSDRFSAERPKGSFSTLEIQRTEQGDSAMYLCASSLVRVDGYTFGSGTRLTVV.

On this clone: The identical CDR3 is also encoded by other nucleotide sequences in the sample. The CDR3 DNA follows: TGTGCCAGCAGCTTATCCGGGACTAGAGAGACCCAGTACTTC. It is translated as CASSLSGTRETQYF. V and J are TRBV7-2 and TRBJ2-5; TRBD2 aligns across 8 bases. CDR3 length: 14 residues. J gave up 4 bases and V 2 bases, and 3 bases lay outside the gene matches. Germline CDR1 and CDR2: SGHTA and FQGNSA.

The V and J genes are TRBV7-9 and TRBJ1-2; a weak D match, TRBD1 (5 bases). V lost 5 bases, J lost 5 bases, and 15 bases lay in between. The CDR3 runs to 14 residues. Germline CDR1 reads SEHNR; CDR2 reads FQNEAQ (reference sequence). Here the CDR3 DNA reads TGTGCCAGCAGCGCGCCAGGGATCCGGTATGGCTACACCTTC. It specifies CASSAPGIRYGYTF.

As DNA, the CDR3 is TGTGCCAGCACCTACGGGACATCGAACACCGGGGAGCTGTTTTTT. Its translation: CASTYGTSNTGELFF. The rearrangement uses TRBV2 and TRBJ2-2; maybe TRBD1 (6 bases). V was cut by 7 bases and J by 0 bases, with 12 bases left in between. CDR1 SNHLY and CDR2 FYNNEI come from the germline V gene. This CDR3 comprises 15 residues.

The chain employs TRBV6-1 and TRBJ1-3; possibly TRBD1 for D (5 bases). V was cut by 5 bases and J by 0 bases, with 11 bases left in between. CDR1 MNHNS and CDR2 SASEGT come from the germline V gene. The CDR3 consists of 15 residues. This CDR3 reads CASSQGPSSGNTIYF. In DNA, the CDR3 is TGTGCCAGCAGTCAGGGTCCCAGCTCTGGAAACACCATATATTTT.

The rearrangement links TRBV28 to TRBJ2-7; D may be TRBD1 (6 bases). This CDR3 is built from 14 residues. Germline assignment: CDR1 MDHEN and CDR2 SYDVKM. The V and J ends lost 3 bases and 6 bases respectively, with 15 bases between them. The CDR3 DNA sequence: TGTGCCAGCAGTTTTGGACAGTCTCAGATCGAGCAGTACTTC. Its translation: CASSFGQSQIEQYF.

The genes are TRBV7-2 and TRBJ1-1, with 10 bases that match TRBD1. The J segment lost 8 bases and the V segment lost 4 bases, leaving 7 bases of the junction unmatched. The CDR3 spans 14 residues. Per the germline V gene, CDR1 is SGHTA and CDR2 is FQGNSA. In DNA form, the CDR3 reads TGTGCCAGCAGCTCCCGGGACAGGGGTTCCGAAGCTTTCTTT. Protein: CASSSRDRGSEAFF.

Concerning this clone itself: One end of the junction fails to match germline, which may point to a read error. The CDR3 DNA is TGTGCCAGCAGCCTCAACAGGGGGGTGGCTGAAGCTTCCTTT. This gives the protein CASSLNRGVAEASF. The J gene is TRBJ1-1, the V gene TRBV11-2, with TRBD1 matching 8 bases. CDR3 size: 14 residues. CDR1 is SGHAT, CDR2 FQNNGV, per germline.

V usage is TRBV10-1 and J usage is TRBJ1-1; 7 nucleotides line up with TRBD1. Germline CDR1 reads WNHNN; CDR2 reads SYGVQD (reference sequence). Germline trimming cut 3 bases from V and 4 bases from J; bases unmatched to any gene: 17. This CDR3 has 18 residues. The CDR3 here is CASSDRQGSHMVGTEAFF. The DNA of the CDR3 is TGCGCCAGCAGTGATCGACAGGGCAGCCACATGGTGGGCACTGAAGCTTTCTTT.

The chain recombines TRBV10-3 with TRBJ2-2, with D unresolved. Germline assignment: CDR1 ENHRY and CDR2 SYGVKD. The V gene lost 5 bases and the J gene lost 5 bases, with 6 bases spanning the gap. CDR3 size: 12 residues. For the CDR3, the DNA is TGTGCCATCAGTTTTTCGACCGGGGAGCTGTTTTTT. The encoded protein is CAISFSTGELFF.

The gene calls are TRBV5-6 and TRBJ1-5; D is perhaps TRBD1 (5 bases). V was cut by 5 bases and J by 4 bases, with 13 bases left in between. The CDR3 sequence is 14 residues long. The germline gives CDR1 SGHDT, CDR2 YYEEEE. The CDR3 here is CASSSPGGNQPQHF. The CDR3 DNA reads TGTGCCAGCAGTTCGCCGGGGGGGAATCAGCCCCAGCATTTT.

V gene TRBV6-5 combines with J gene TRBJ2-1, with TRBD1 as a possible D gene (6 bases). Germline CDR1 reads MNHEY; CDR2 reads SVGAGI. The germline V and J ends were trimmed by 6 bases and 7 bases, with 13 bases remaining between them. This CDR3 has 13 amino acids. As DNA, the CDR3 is TGTGCCAGCAGCTATCCTGGACAGAATGAGCAGTTCTTC. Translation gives CASSYPGQNEQFF.

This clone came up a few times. The chain's CDR3 is CASSQEGGYEQYF. CDR3 sequence (DNA): TGCGCCAGCAGCCAAGAGGGCGGGTACGAGCAGTACTTC. The chain carries TRBV4-3 and TRBJ2-7, with a possible D match to TRBD2 (5 bases). The CDR3 sequence is 13 residues long. Germline V gene data show CDR1 as LGHNA and CDR2 as YSLEER. Trimming stripped 0 bases from V and 4 bases from J, with 7 bases between.